The 14 T cell receptor beta chains in this list originate from one sample, sequenced in a study of spatial heterogeneity in lung cancer. Each CDR3 protein is one row after TCRdb ran MiXCR on the 5' RACE reads. The table includes some 96,000 distinct CDR3 sequences, about 4.4% detected once. These TCRs are of unknown antigen specificity. Documented time point: sample taken at primary tumor resection. Overall study results and limits: Counts that tracked tumor mutation counts were those of expanded intratumoral alpha and beta TCRs.

Sequencing was performed on lung tumor tissue, taken at surgery. These receptors were obtained from a male donor with early-stage non-small cell lung cancer.

The chain recombines TRBV12-3 or TRBV12-4 with TRBJ2-1; TRBD2 matches at 8 bases. The CDR3 loop spans 15 amino acids. Trimming removed 6 bases from V and 1 base from J; junction bases left unmatched: 5. CDR3 in DNA: TGTGCCAGCAGCCTGGGACTAGTTTCCTACAATGAGCAGTTCTTC. This sequence encodes CASSLGLVSYNEQFF.

The sample holds many counts of this clonotype. The chain joins TRBV7-9 to TRBJ1-1; D gene uncertain. From germline, CDR1 is SEHNR and CDR2 FQNEAQ (reference sequence). The CDR3 contains 13 residues. V was cut by 3 bases and J by 5 bases, with 10 bases left in between. CDR3 sequence reads: CASSFRVGTEAFF. CDR3 bases: TGTGCCAGCAGCTTCCGTGTGGGTACTGAAGCTTTCTTT.

This clonotype has ten or more counts. The chain couples TRBV3-1 to TRBJ2-1; the D call may be TRBD1 or TRBD2 (5 bases each). V lost 0 bases and J lost 8, with 8 bases in between. Germline CDR1 reads LGHDT; CDR2 reads YNNKEL (reference sequence). This CDR3 comprises 13 residues. CDR3 bases: TGTGCCAGCAGCCAAGATCGGGGCGATGAGCAGTTCTTC. Its translation: CASSQDRGDEQFF.

This clonotype was detected a few times. V is TRBV20-1 and J is TRBJ2-7, with D possibly being TRBD1 (9 bases). The V end was cut by 8 bases, the J end by 6 bases, with 23 bases between. CDR1 is DFQATT and CDR2 is SNEGSKA in the germline V gene (reference sequence). The CDR3 length is 14 residues. CDR3 loop: CSTPAGTGTSEQYF. Written as DNA, the CDR3 is TGCAGTACACCCGCCGGGACAGGGACTAGCGAGCAGTACTTC.

The gene calls are TRBV4-1 and TRBJ2-1; D unresolved. Germline-derived CDR1 and CDR2 are MGHRA and YSYEKL. V lost 2 bases and J 4 bases, leaving 9 bases between the germline ends. This CDR3 has 14 amino acids. The CDR3 DNA sequence: TGCGCCAGCAGCCAACTTGCGAGTTACAATGAGCAGTTCTTC. This sequence encodes CASSQLASYNEQFF.

This clonotype was seen ten or more times. The chain is built from TRBV2 and TRBJ2-1; perhaps TRBD2 as D (6 bases). V gave up 7 bases and J gave up 0 bases, with 13 bases separating them. This CDR3 comprises 15 residues. The germline V gene encodes CDR1 SNHLY and CDR2 FYNNEI. The CDR3 bases are TGTGCCAGCATCCGGGGCGGGAACTCCTACAATGAGCAGTTCTTC. It yields the protein CASIRGGNSYNEQFF.

A few counts support this clonotype. This chain connects TRBV6-1 to TRBJ1-1; no definite D call. The CDR3 spans 15 residues. Trimming removed 7 bases at V and 1 base at J, with 16 bases between. The germline V gene encodes CDR1 MNHNS and CDR2 SASEGT. CDR3 protein: CASITPSRRNTEAFF. The CDR3, as DNA: TGTGCCAGCATAACACCATCACGTAGGAACACTGAAGCTTTCTTT.

This clonotype was seen repeatedly, ten times or more. The CDR3 spells CASSHLGLSYEQYF. In nucleotides, the CDR3 is TGTGCCAGCAGCCACCTGGGCCTCTCCTACGAGCAGTACTTC. The V call is TRBV2, the J call TRBJ2-7; D gene ambiguous. The V and J ends lost 6 bases and 0 bases respectively, with 12 bases between them. The germline V gene encodes CDR1 SNHLY and CDR2 FYNNEI. The CDR3 covers 14 residues. Filled out from reference TRBV2 and TRBJ2-7, the complete variable domain reads EPEVTQTPSHQVTQMGQEVILRCVPISNHLYFYWYRQILGQKVEFLVSFYNNEISEKSEIFDDQFSVERPDGSNFTLKIRSTKLEDSAMYFCASSHLGLSYEQYFGPGTRLTVT.

In its sample, this clonotype was seen many times. The chain uses TRBV2 and TRBJ2-2; 7 bases line up with TRBD2. The CDR3 is made up of 14 amino acids. The germline gives CDR1 SNHLY, CDR2 FYNNEI. With 4 bases clipped from V and 4 bases from J, the junction kept 3 bases outside the gene matches. CDR3 protein: CASSAREGTGELFF. In nucleotides, the CDR3 is TGTGCCAGCAGTGCTAGGGAGGGCACCGGGGAGCTGTTTTTT.

This clonotype was detected many times. The gene calls are TRBV6-5 and TRBJ2-3, with TRBD2 matching 10 bases. CDR3 length: 19 amino acids. V lost 10 bases to trimming and J lost 1 base; unmatched junction nucleotides: 20. The germline gives CDR1 MNHEY, CDR2 SVGAGI. CDR3 in amino acids: CATTQGRASGRGGTDTQYF. The CDR3 nucleotides read TGTGCCACCACCCAAGGGAGGGCTAGCGGGAGAGGGGGCACAGATACGCAGTATTTT.

This clonotype was counted many times. V is TRBV19 and J is TRBJ1-5; D remains unclear. V was pared by 5 bases and J by 4 bases, with 6 bases between. The CDR3 spans 12 residues. Germline-derived CDR1 and CDR2 are LNHDA and SQIVND (reference sequence). CDR3 nucleotide sequence: TGTGCCAGTAGTGACGGTAATCAGCCCCAGCATTTT. Amino acid sequence: CASSDGNQPQHF.

This clonotype was recorded at least ten times. V is TRBV28 and J is TRBJ1-2; TRBD1 agrees at 7 bases. After removal of 5 bases from V and 1 base from J, the junction contained 7 bases not matched to a gene. This CDR3 is 15 amino acids long. From germline, CDR1 is MDHEN and CDR2 SYDVKM. The CDR3 here is CASSGSTGFNYGYTF. As DNA, the CDR3 is TGTGCCAGCAGTGGCTCGACAGGGTTTAACTATGGCTACACCTTC.

This clonotype has a count of ten or more. This chain links TRBV4-1 with TRBJ2-5, with TRBD2 matching 14 bases. This CDR3 is 17 amino acids long. Germline V CDR1 and CDR2: MGHRA, YSYEKL. After removal of 4 bases from V and 2 bases from J, the junction contained 6 bases not matched to a gene. CDR3 amino acids: CASSLRLAGGSQETQYF. CDR3 bases: TGCGCCAGCAGCCTACGACTAGCGGGAGGGTCACAAGAGACCCAGTACTTC.

This clonotype was recorded at least ten times. The genes are TRBV29-1 and TRBJ2-3; 8 bases agree with TRBD2. In germline, CDR1 is SQVTM, CDR2 ANQGSEA. This CDR3 spans 15 amino acids. The junction had 11 bases not matched to a gene; V was cut back by 3 bases and J by 6 bases. The CDR3, as DNA: TGCAGCGTTGAGTCGCTAGCGGGTCCCAGGGATACGCAGTATTTT. The encoded protein is CSVESLAGPRDTQYF.